The text below deals with one T cell receptor (beta chain). These data are taken from a study of blood T cell repertoires in COVID-19. Whole-study context: Sample material is recorded as cDNA or gDNA derived from T cells, B-cell-depleted T cells, or PBMCs.

With 4 bases clipped from V and 7 bases from J, the junction kept 2 bases outside the gene matches. The CDR3 is made up of 13 amino acids. CDR1 and CDR2 (germline): LGHNA, YNFKEQ. Clones were read by immunoSEQ multiplex PCR, and TCRdb kept only the in-frame ones, dropping some. Here the sample spans roughly 200,000 clones, about 83% being singletons. The sample taken for sequencing was peripheral blood. The chain is built from TRBV4-2 and TRBJ2-4; 9 bases fit TRBD1. This receptor was obtained from a middle-aged man with active or convalescent COVID-19. CDR3 amino acids: CASSLDRGNIQYF. The CDR3 nucleotides are TGTGCCAGCAGCCTCGACAGGGGGAACATTCAGTACTTC.